This T cell receptor beta chain originates from a study of blood T cell repertoires in COVID-19. Study background: The United States, Italy and Spain provided the acute and convalescent COVID-19 samples. T cells, B-cell-depleted T cells, or PBMCs supplied cDNA or gDNA.

Germline V gene sequence: CDR1 LGHDT, CDR2 YNNKEL (reference sequence). The CDR3 consists of 15 residues. The V and J ends lost 3 bases and 2 bases, in that order; junction bases with no gene match: 5. The authors' processing: How many nucleated cells were present was estimated from reference gene primer amplification. Clones were read by immunoSEQ multiplex PCR, and TCRdb kept only the in-frame ones, dropping some. That table furnishes V, J and clone size, whereas the DNA furnished D and trimming. Of about 100,000 clones in the sample, approximately 88% are singletons; the top ten hold under 7.5%. This receptor was identified in a woman aged 55-69 years with acute or convalescent COVID-19. The sequenced sample consisted of peripheral blood. The chain carries TRBV3-1 (or the pseudogene TRBV3-2) and TRBJ2-3, with TRBD2 identical over 7 bases. The CDR3 loop reads CASSQGGGVTDTQYF. The CDR3 DNA follows: TGTGCCAGCAGCCAGGGGGGAGGGGTCACAGATACGCAGTATTTT.